The 5 T cell receptor beta chains below all came from one sample that was sequenced in a study of blood T cell repertoires in COVID-19. Repertoires were generated with immunoSEQ multiplex PCR, while TCRdb's copy carries only in-frame clones and drops some. The table has roughly 250,000 clones, roughly 86% seen once; the top ten hold about 4%. Material for sequencing was peripheral blood. The receptors were gathered from a man aged 50-59 years with acute or convalescent COVID-19.

This clone was found a few times. V gene TRBV7-3 combines with J gene TRBJ1-1; D is unclear. The CDR3 runs to 13 residues. Germline assignment: CDR1 SGHTA and CDR2 FQGTGA. The V gene lost 5 bases and the J gene lost 9 bases, with 16 bases spanning the gap. The CDR3 DNA reads as TGTGCCAGCAGCCGGCAGCCGGGAGAAAAAGCTTTCTTT. Translation gives CASSRQPGEKAFF. Variable domain in full (rest from reference TRBV7-3 and TRBJ1-1): GAGVSQTPSNKVTEKGKYVELRCDPISGHTALYWYRQSLGQGPEFLIYFQGTGAADDSGLPNDRFFAVRPEGSVSTLKIQRTERGDSAVYLCASSRQPGEKAFFGQGTRLTVV.

The chain uses TRBV5-5 and TRBJ2-3; D is possibly TRBD1 (5 bases). The CDR3 totals 16 residues. From germline, CDR1 is SGHKS and CDR2 YYEKEE (reference sequence). V was clipped by 2 bases and J by 2 bases, with 15 bases between them. The CDR3 nucleotides are TGTGCCAGCAGCTTCGTATTTGCGACAGACACAGATACGCAGTATTTT. This encodes CASSFVFATDTDTQYF. Based on the CDR3 plus reference TRBV5-5 and TRBJ2-3, the full variable domain is DAGVTQSPTHLIKTRGQQVTLRCSPISGHKSVSWYQQVLGQGPQFIFQYYEKEERGRGNFPDRFSARQFPNYSSELNVNALLLGDSALYLCASSFVFATDTDTQYFGPGTRLTVL.

V and J are TRBV12-3 or TRBV12-4 and TRBJ1-2; D perhaps matches TRBD1 (6 bases). V lost 6 bases, J lost 7 bases, and 9 bases lay in between. The CDR3 is made up of 11 amino acids. Here the CDR3 DNA reads TGTGCCAGCAGGACAGGCGGTGGCTACACCTTC. Translated: CASRTGGGYTF.

This chain joins TRBV5-6 and TRBJ2-1; a possible D gene is TRBD1 (6 bases). The germline V gene has CDR1 SGHDT and CDR2 YYEEEE. The ends were cut back, 2 bases at V and 5 bases at J, with 14 bases in the middle. This CDR3 region has 15 residues. The CDR3 reads CASSFAGTPNNEQFF. The CDR3 DNA is TGTGCCAGCAGCTTCGCCGGGACACCCAACAATGAGCAGTTCTTC.

CDR3 region: CASSYPQGYGYTF. CDR3 sequence (DNA): TGTGCCAGCAGTTATCCTCAGGGCTATGGCTACACCTTC. This chain connects TRBV6-2 or TRBV6-3 to TRBJ1-2; tentative D call: TRBD1 (5 bases). Trimming removed 3 bases at V and 4 bases at J, with 9 bases between. The germline gives CDR1 MNHEY, CDR2 SVGEGT. There are 13 residues in the CDR3.